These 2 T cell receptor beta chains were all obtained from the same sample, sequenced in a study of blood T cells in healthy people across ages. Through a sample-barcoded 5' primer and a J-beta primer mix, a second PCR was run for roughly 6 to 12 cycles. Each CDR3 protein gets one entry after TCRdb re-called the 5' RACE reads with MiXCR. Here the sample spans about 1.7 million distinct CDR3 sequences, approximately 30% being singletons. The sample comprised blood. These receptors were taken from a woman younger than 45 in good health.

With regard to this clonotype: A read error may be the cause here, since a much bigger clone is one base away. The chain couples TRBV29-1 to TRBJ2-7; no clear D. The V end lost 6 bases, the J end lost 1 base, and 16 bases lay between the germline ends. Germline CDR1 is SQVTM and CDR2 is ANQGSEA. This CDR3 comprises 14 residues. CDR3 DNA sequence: TGCAGCGTGCGTTTATGCCATCTTTCCTACGAGCAGTACTTC. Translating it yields CSVRLCHLSYEQYF.

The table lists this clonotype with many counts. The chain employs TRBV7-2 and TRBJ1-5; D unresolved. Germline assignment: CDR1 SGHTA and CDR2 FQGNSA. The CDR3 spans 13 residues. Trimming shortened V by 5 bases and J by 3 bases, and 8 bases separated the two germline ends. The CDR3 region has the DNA TGTGCCAGCAGCCAGGAGGCCAATCAGCCCCAGCATTTT. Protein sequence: CASSQEANQPQHF. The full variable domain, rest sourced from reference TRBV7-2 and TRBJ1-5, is GAGVSQSPSNKVTEKGKDVELRCDPISGHTALYWYRQSLGQGLEFLIYFQGNSAPDKSGLPSDRFSAERTGGSVSTLTIQRTQQEDSAVYLCASSQEANQPQHFGDGTRLSIL.